This TCR beta chain derives from a study of a mutant IDH1 vaccine in newly diagnosed glioma. Looking at the study overall: Initiation of the vaccine course occurred 4-6 weeks after radiotherapy alone, or alongside temozolomide cycles. Antecedent treatment encompassed radiotherapy, temozolomide, or their combination; the majority received both. Of the patients given treatment, about 62% were male and around 40% were female, and a mean age of approximately 40 years was recorded.

Regarding time point: week 35, safety follow-up. In the vaccine, a single dose held 300 ug of the mutant IDH1 20-mer peptide, along with topical imiquimod. Method: immunoSEQ multiplex PCR; TCRdb's copy keeps in-frame clones and lacks some. This sample carries tens of thousands of clones, more than 75% of them seen once, and the ten largest clones take just over 7.5%. Study-wide points: The study observed vaccine-induced immune responses in roughly 95% of patients.

V shed 0 bases and J shed 10 bases, with 9 bases lying between them. Germline values: CDR1 SGHTA, CDR2 FQGNSA. The CDR3 contains 12 residues. On this clone: Its antigen remains unidentified.

The specimen comprised PBMCs, sampled from a glioma patient whose treatment included an IDH1 peptide vaccine. The J gene is TRBJ1-2, the V gene TRBV7-2, with a tentative D call TRBD1 (6 bases). The clonotype was recovered from a man aged 50-59 years with glioma. CDR3 nucleotides: TGTGCCAGCAGCTTAGCAGGGGGGATCTACACCTTC. Its protein product is CASSLAGGIYTF.